The clone carrying this T cell receptor (beta chain) was seen ten or more times. This entry belongs to a study of early T cells in non-severe SARS-CoV-2 infection. Separate cDNA molecules each had unique molecular identifiers attached to them. One entry per CDR3 protein results from TCRdb running MiXCR on the 5' RACE reads. This table has 30,000 to 35,000 distinct CDR3 sequences, around 4.4% appearing once. This receptor was obtained from an adult who was a healthcare worker with PCR-confirmed SARS-CoV-2 infection or an uninfected control (not recorded which). The sample consisted of whole blood.

CDR3 in DNA: TGTGCCATCAGCCGGGGACAGGGGCCCTACAATGAGCAGTTCTTC. Translated: CAISRGQGPYNEQFF. J is TRBJ2-1 and V is TRBV10-3; 10 bases match TRBD1. Germline lookup yields CDR1 ENHRY and CDR2 SYGVKD. The ends lost 6 bases at V and 2 bases at J; junction bases unmatched: 4. The CDR3 contains 15 residues.